A few counts support the clone carrying this T cell receptor beta chain. The data belong to a study of CD8+ T cells in alopecia areata. Study as a whole: Tofacitinib administration persisted for 6 to 18 months, succeeded by 6 months off drug.

The study team obtained lesional scalp punch biopsies and peripheral blood from alopecia areata patients. The germline gives CDR1 SQVTM, CDR2 ANQGSEA. Trimming pared 4 bases from V and 0 bases from J, leaving 10 bases between. This CDR3 spans 14 amino acids. Investigators isolated RNA and reverse transcribed it into cDNA to act as the sequencing template. Sequencing was performed with immunoSEQ multiplex PCR; in TCRdb, only in-frame clones are kept and a portion is missing. In the table there are some 150,000 clones, about 67% of which are singletons. This clonotype was sampled from a human donor with alopecia areata. The chain employs TRBV29-1 and TRBJ1-5; D possibly corresponds to TRBD1 (5 bases). Sequenced material: CD8+ T cells sorted from blood, taken at week 0. The CDR3 is CSVVTGVSNQPQHF. CDR3 nucleotides: TGCAGCGTTGTCACAGGCGTTAGCAATCAGCCCCAGCATTTT.